The entry below gives a single T cell receptor (beta chain) sequence along with its context. Its cognate antigen is unknown. The assay was immunoSEQ multiplex PCR, and TCRdb's table has in-frame clones only and misses some. The sample holds roughly 60,000 clones; 90% to 97% are singletons and the top ten take 0.9% to 1%. The record originates from a study of cytomegalovirus exposure and HLA in healthy donors. The wider study: Later, an analysis reported that the 130 or so validation repertoires had used the same platform as the roughly 680 first-cohort repertoires. Study-wide points: Subsequent analysis showed first-cohort TCR clusters tending to co-occur in more than 90 validation repertoires. A list of 150 or so TCR beta chains associated with cytomegalovirus was given.

The ends were cut back, 3 bases at V and 5 bases at J, with 19 bases in the middle. This CDR3 is built from 16 residues. Per germline, CDR1 GTSNPN and CDR2 SVGIG (reference sequence). Sequenced material: PBMCs. This receptor was obtained from a man aged 18 to 35 in good health and CMV-seronegative. V is TRBV30 and J is TRBJ2-2, with D possibly matching TRBD1 (6 bases). CDR3 loop: CAWRPTGTGKTGELFF. The CDR3, as DNA: TGTGCCTGGAGACCAACAGGGACGGGAAAAACCGGGGAGCTGTTTTTT.